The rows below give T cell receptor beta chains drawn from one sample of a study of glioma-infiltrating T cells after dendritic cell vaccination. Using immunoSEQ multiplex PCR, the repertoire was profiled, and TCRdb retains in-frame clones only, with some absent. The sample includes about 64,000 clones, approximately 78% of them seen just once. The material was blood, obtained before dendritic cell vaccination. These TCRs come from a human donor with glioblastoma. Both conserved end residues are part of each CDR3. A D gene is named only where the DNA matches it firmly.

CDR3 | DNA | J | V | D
CASSPGQGFDQPQHF | TGTGCCAGCAGCCCGGGACAGGGATTTGATCAGCCCCAGCATTTT | TRBJ1-5 | TRBV5-4 | TRBD1
CASSLGTGGFQETQYF | TGTGCCAGCAGCCTAGGGACAGGTGGCTTCCAAGAGACCCAGTACTTC | TRBJ2-5 | TRBV11-2 | TRBD1
CASSERGQFPWANYEQYF | TGTGCCAGCAGTGAGAGGGGACAGTTTCCCTGGGCAAACTACGAGCAGTACTTC | TRBJ2-7 | TRBV6-1 | TRBD1
CASSLDRGRIGYTF | TGTGCCAGCAGCTTGGACAGGGGGCGCATCGGCTACACCTTC | TRBJ1-2 | TRBV7-9 | TRBD1
CASSVGSGGSHTQYF | TGTGCCAGCAGCGTAGGTAGCGGGGGATCTCATACGCAGTATTTT | TRBJ2-3 | TRBV9 | TRBD2
CASSLVGGPGNTIYF | TGTGCCAGCAGTTTAGTCGGGGGGCCTGGAAACACCATATATTTT | TRBJ1-3 | TRBV28 | NA
CASSLGGGASYEQYF | TGTGCCAGCAGCTTAGGCGGGGGGGCCTCCTACGAGCAGTACTTC | TRBJ2-7 | TRBV5-4 | TRBD2
CASSGWETQYF | TGTGCCAGCTCAGGTTGGGAGACCCAGTACTTC | TRBJ2-5 | TRBV6-6 | NA
CASRGGLAGNEQFF | TGTGCCAGCAGGGGGGGGTTGGCTGGAAATGAGCAGTTCTTC | TRBJ2-1 | TRBV7-6 | TRBD2
CASSLGLAHNEQFF | TGTGCCAGCAGCTTAGGACTAGCTCACAATGAGCAGTTCTTC | TRBJ2-1 | TRBV7-6 | TRBD2
CASRGLGETQYF | TGTGCCAGCAGGGGGCTAGGAGAGACCCAGTACTTC | TRBJ2-5 | TRBV2 | NA
CATSRGGNEKLFF | TGTGCCACCAGCAGGGGGGGGAATGAAAAACTGTTTTTT | TRBJ1-4 | TRBV15 | NA
CASSLWGTEGNTIYF | TGCGCCAGCAGCTTGTGGGGGACAGAAGGAAACACCATATATTTT | TRBJ1-3 | TRBV5-1 | TRBD1
CASSVWGGGNTIYF | TGTGCCAGCAGTGTATGGGGGGGTGGAAACACCATATATTTT | TRBJ1-3 | TRBV2 | NA
CASSLDIRDSPLHF | TGTGCCAGCAGTCTCGACATCCGAGACTCACCCCTCCACTTT | TRBJ1-6 | TRBV28 | NA
CASSLGGGPDTEAFF | TGTGCCAGCAGCTTAGGTGGCGGTCCGGACACTGAAGCTTTCTTT | TRBJ1-1 | TRBV11-3 | NA
CASSSGGRELFF | TGTGCCAGCAGTAGTGGGGGGAGGGAGCTGTTTTTT | TRBJ2-2 | TRBV6-1 | NA